The source of this T cell receptor beta chain is a study of blood T cell repertoires in COVID-19. Those who participated ranged in age from roughly 18 to 90 years and resided in roughly 26 US areas. Which cohort a participant joined came from the clinical history participants gave. This CDR3 is 14 amino acids long. Germline V lookup: CDR1 SNHLY, CDR2 FYNNEI. The V segment lost 2 bases and the J segment 6 bases; nucleotides outside the gene matches: 5. Source study methods: Nucleated cell counts were estimated from reference gene primer amplification. The method was immunoSEQ multiplex PCR; TCRdb's version includes in-frame clones alone and lacks a portion of them. V and J calls and clone size are given by that table; D and trimming were obtained from the DNA. This table holds a few hundred thousand clones, about nine tenths found once.

This TCR derives from a woman under 30 who had recovered from COVID-19. Sequencing was done on a sample of PBMCs or T cells enriched from blood (not recorded which). This rearrangement joins TRBV2 to TRBJ2-7; 9 bases agree with TRBD2. The CDR3 DNA is TGTGCCAGCAGTGAACAAAGGACTAGCGTCGAGCAGTACTTC. Translation gives CASSEQRTSVEQYF.